These T cell receptor beta chains were read from a single sample in a study of blood T cell repertoires in COVID-19. Using immunoSEQ multiplex PCR, the repertoire was profiled, and TCRdb retains in-frame clones only, with some absent. The sample yields some 270,000 clones, approximately 84% seen once. The sample taken for sequencing was PBMCs or T cells enriched from blood (not recorded which). These receptors were obtained from a man in his fifties or sixties who had recovered from COVID-19. The CDR3 runs from the conserved cysteine through the conserved F or W. The order of the fields is D gene, V gene, J gene, clone size, CDR3 length, CDR3 protein, CDR3 DNA. A D gene is named only where the DNA matches it firmly. Clone size is not always given. Where it is, it says once, few, many or a class for expanded clones.

D: NA
V: TRBV7-8
J: TRBJ1-6
size: NA
length: 15
CDR3: CASSSAGLSNSPLHF
DNA: TGTGCCAGCAGCTCCGCCGGTTTGAGCAATTCACCCCTCCACTTT

D: NA
V: TRBV11-2
J: TRBJ1-1
size: NA
length: 13
CDR3: CASSLVEGTEAFF
DNA: TGTGCCAGCAGCTTAGTGGAGGGGACTGAAGCTTTCTTT

D: TRBD1
V: TRBV9
J: TRBJ1-6
size: NA
length: 17
CDR3: CASSLEVRGQSNSPLHF
DNA: TGTGCCAGCAGCCTAGAGGTTCGGGGACAGTCTAATTCACCCCTCCACTTT

D: NA
V: TRBV19
J: TRBJ2-2
size: NA
length: 15
CDR3: CASSILGANTGELFF
DNA: TGTGCCAGTAGTATACTGGGAGCGAACACCGGGGAGCTGTTTTTT

D: NA
V: TRBV4-3
J: TRBJ1-4
size: NA
length: 17
CDR3: CASSQDLAGTTNEKLFF
DNA: TGCGCCAGCAGCCAAGATTTGGCAGGCACAACTAATGAAAAACTGTTTTTT

D: TRBD1
V: TRBV28
J: TRBJ2-3
size: NA
length: 15
CDR3: CASSSIRQGRDTQYF
DNA: TGTGCCAGCAGTTCAATTAGACAGGGTAGAGATACGCAGTATTTT

D: TRBD1
V: TRBV5-6
J: TRBJ2-3
size: once
length: 15
CDR3: CASTVTGGEADTQYF
DNA: TGTGCCAGCACCGTGACAGGGGGCGAGGCAGATACGCAGTATTTT

D: NA
V: TRBV27
J: TRBJ1-5
size: NA
length: 13
CDR3: CASSLKSSQPQHF
DNA: TGTGCCAGCAGTTTAAAATCGAGTCAGCCCCAGCATTTT

D: TRBD1
V: TRBV11-3
J: TRBJ2-5
size: NA
length: 15
CDR3: CASSFRDRGQETQYF
DNA: TGTGCCAGCAGCTTCCGGGACAGGGGCCAAGAGACCCAGTACTTC

D: NA
V: TRBV11-2
J: TRBJ1-5
size: NA
length: 13
CDR3: CASSLTGTQPQHF
DNA: TGTGCCAGCAGCCTCACAGGGACTCAGCCCCAGCATTTT

D: NA
V: TRBV2
J: TRBJ1-5
size: NA
length: 13
CDR3: CASSEGDRQPQHF
DNA: TGTGCCAGCAGCGAGGGGGATCGCCAGCCCCAGCATTTT

D: TRBD1
V: TRBV15
J: TRBJ2-5
size: NA
length: 16
CDR3: CATSRPGQGAVETQYF
DNA: TGTGCCACCAGCAGACCCGGACAGGGGGCAGTGGAGACCCAGTACTTC

D: TRBD1
V: TRBV6-4
J: TRBJ1-6
size: NA
length: 16
CDR3: CASSDSPGGLGSPLHF
DNA: TGTGCCAGCAGTGACTCCCCAGGGGGATTGGGTTCACCCCTCCACTTT

D: TRBD2
V: TRBV4-3
J: TRBJ2-2
size: NA
length: 17
CDR3: CASSEEPGLAPTGELFF
DNA: TGCGCCAGCAGCGAGGAACCGGGACTAGCGCCCACCGGGGAGCTGTTTTTT

D: TRBD1
V: TRBV5-5
J: TRBJ1-4
size: few
length: 15
CDR3: CATRTGGSTNEKLFF
DNA: TGTGCCACCAGGACAGGGGGGTCGACTAATGAAAAACTGTTTTTT

D: TRBD2
V: TRBV28
J: TRBJ2-1
size: NA
length: 13
CDR3: CATLAGPYNEQFF
DNA: TGTGCCACCTTAGCGGGCCCCTACAATGAGCAGTTCTTC

D: TRBD1
V: TRBV4-3
J: TRBJ2-7
size: NA
length: 16
CDR3: CASSQDHYGTGNEQYF
DNA: TGCGCCAGCAGCCAAGATCATTACGGGACAGGGAACGAGCAGTACTTC

D: TRBD1
V: TRBV5-1
J: TRBJ2-7
size: NA
length: 15
CDR3: CASSLAQGGGYEQYF
DNA: TGCGCCAGCAGCTTGGCGCAAGGGGGCGGGTACGAGCAGTACTTC

D: NA
V: TRBV7-8
J: TRBJ1-2
size: NA
length: 17
CDR3: CASSLDNREFTNYGYTF
DNA: TGTGCCAGCAGCTTAGATAACAGGGAGTTCACTAACTATGGCTACACCTTC

D: TRBD1
V: TRBV5-6
J: TRBJ1-2
size: few
length: 16
CDR3: CASSLPWDRYNYGYTF
DNA: TGTGCCAGCAGCCTACCGTGGGACAGATATAACTATGGCTACACCTTC

D: NA
V: TRBV20-1
J: TRBJ2-1
size: once
length: 10
CDR3: CSALGGSQVF
DNA: TGCAGTGCACTAGGAGGGAGTCAGGTCTTC

D: NA
V: TRBV5-1
J: TRBJ2-4
size: NA
length: 16
CDR3: CASSLVLTGMGNIQYF
DNA: TGCGCCAGCAGCTTGGTCCTCACAGGGATGGGAAACATTCAGTACTTC

D: NA
V: TRBV5-8
J: TRBJ1-4
size: once
length: 15
CDR3: CASSTKDSYNEKLFF
DNA: TGTGCCAGCAGCACAAAGGACAGTTATAATGAAAAACTGTTTTTT

D: TRBD1
V: TRBV3-1/TRBV3-2
J: TRBJ2-6
size: NA
length: 18
CDR3: CASSRRQGFYSGANVLTF
DNA: TGTGCCAGCAGCCGCCGACAGGGGTTTTACTCTGGGGCCAACGTCCTGACTTTC

D: NA
V: TRBV28
J: TRBJ2-1
size: NA
length: 17
CDR3: CASTPRLAEGGDNEQFF
DNA: TGTGCCAGCACCCCCCGGCTAGCGGAGGGGGGCGACAATGAGCAGTTCTTC

D: TRBD1
V: TRBV29-1
J: TRBJ1-2
size: NA
length: 15
CDR3: CSVDSLDRGYYGYTF
DNA: TGCAGCGTCGACTCCTTGGACAGGGGATACTATGGCTACACCTTC

D: NA
V: TRBV5-1
J: TRBJ2-7
size: once
length: 14
CDR3: CASSALTSEYEQYF
DNA: TGCGCCAGCAGCGCTCTCACGAGTGAATACGAGCAGTACTTC

D: TRBD2
V: TRBV29-1
J: TRBJ2-2
size: NA
length: 15
CDR3: CSVPSAGGPGGELFF
DNA: TGCAGCGTCCCTTCGGCGGGAGGGCCAGGCGGGGAGCTGTTTTTT

D: NA
V: TRBV4-2
J: TRBJ2-7
size: few
length: 15
CDR3: CASSQGINSAGEQYF
DNA: TGTGCCAGCAGCCAAGGGATCAACTCGGCGGGCGAGCAGTACTTC

D: NA
V: TRBV11-3
J: TRBJ2-1
size: NA
length: 15
CDR3: CASSLVTLGANEQFF
DNA: TGTGCCAGCAGCTTAGTTACCCTGGGGGCGAATGAGCAGTTCTTC

D: TRBD1
V: TRBV9
J: TRBJ2-7
size: NA
length: 16
CDR3: CASSAAGTANSYEQYF
DNA: TGTGCCAGCAGTGCGGCAGGGACAGCTAATTCCTACGAGCAGTACTTC

D: NA
V: TRBV9
J: TRBJ1-2
size: NA
length: 14
CDR3: CASSAAGSAWGYTF
DNA: TGTGCCAGCAGCGCTGCGGGGAGTGCGTGGGGCTACACCTTC

D: TRBD1
V: TRBV4-1
J: TRBJ2-3
size: NA
length: 17
CDR3: CASSQDGQGPPGDTQYF
DNA: TGCGCCAGCAGCCAAGATGGACAGGGGCCACCTGGGGATACGCAGTATTTT

D: NA
V: TRBV5-1
J: TRBJ1-4
size: NA
length: 16
CDR3: CASSLGVSATNEKLFF
DNA: TGCGCCAGCAGCTTGGGTGTATCCGCAACTAATGAAAAACTGTTTTTT

D: NA
V: TRBV29-1
J: TRBJ2-7
size: NA
length: 16
CDR3: CSVEERGGKPRGEQYF
DNA: TGCAGCGTTGAAGAAAGAGGTGGGAAGCCCCGGGGCGAGCAGTACTTC

D: TRBD1
V: TRBV14
J: TRBJ1-2
size: NA
length: 15
CDR3: CASSLARGTVYGYTF
DNA: TGTGCCAGCAGCCTAGCGCGAGGGACAGTCTATGGCTACACCTTC

D: TRBD1
V: TRBV19
J: TRBJ1-1
size: NA
length: 15
CDR3: CASSSTGGWNAEAFF
DNA: TGTGCCAGTAGTTCTACAGGGGGCTGGAACGCTGAAGCTTTCTTT

D: TRBD2
V: TRBV11-3
J: TRBJ2-1
size: NA
length: 16
CDR3: CASSLGALAAYNEQFF
DNA: TGTGCCAGCAGCTTAGGGGCGCTAGCGGCCTACAATGAGCAGTTCTTC

D: NA
V: TRBV29-1
J: TRBJ2-5
size: NA
length: 12
CDR3: CSAGAAQETQYF
DNA: TGCAGCGCCGGAGCGGCGCAAGAGACCCAGTACTTC

D: NA
V: TRBV14
J: TRBJ2-1
size: once
length: 16
CDR3: CASSQDREAFYNEQFF
DNA: TGTGCCAGCAGCCAAGATCGAGAGGCGTTTTACAATGAGCAGTTCTTC

D: NA
V: TRBV12-3/TRBV12-4
J: TRBJ2-1
size: NA
length: 13
CDR3: CASSFAPGNEQFF
DNA: TGTGCCAGCAGTTTCGCGCCAGGCAATGAGCAGTTCTTC

D: NA
V: TRBV7-2
J: TRBJ1-1
size: NA
length: 16
CDR3: CASSLDAATANTEAFF
DNA: TGTGCCAGCAGCTTAGACGCAGCGACGGCGAACACTGAAGCTTTCTTT

D: NA
V: TRBV5-1
J: TRBJ2-1
size: NA
length: 14
CDR3: CASSTSGSYNEQFF
DNA: TGCGCCAGCAGCACCAGCGGTTCCTACAATGAGCAGTTCTTC

D: NA
V: TRBV21-1
J: TRBJ1-5
size: once
length: 16
CDR3: CASSRDRGHWNQPQHF
DNA: TGTGCCAGCAGCAGGGACAGGGGGCATTGGAATCAGCCCCAGCATTTT

D: NA
V: TRBV9
J: TRBJ2-2
size: NA
length: 14
CDR3: CASSVGTQAGELFF
DNA: TGTGCCAGCAGCGTAGGGACACAAGCCGGGGAGCTGTTTTTT

D: NA
V: TRBV30
J: TRBJ2-7
size: NA
length: 12
CDR3: CAWSKRTSEQYF
DNA: TGTGCCTGGAGTAAGCGGACCTCGGAGCAGTACTTC

D: NA
V: TRBV7-9
J: TRBJ2-1
size: few
length: 14
CDR3: CASRQDSLANEQFF
DNA: TGTGCCAGCAGACAAGACAGTTTAGCCAATGAGCAGTTCTTC

D: TRBD1
V: TRBV25-1
J: TRBJ2-3
size: NA
length: 13
CDR3: CASSKGDRGTQYF
DNA: TGTGCCAGCAGCAAAGGCGACAGGGGTACGCAGTATTTT

D: NA
V: TRBV6-5
J: TRBJ1-3
size: NA
length: 14
CDR3: CASSSHVSGNTIYF
DNA: TGTGCCAGCAGTTCACACGTCTCTGGAAACACCATATATTTT

D: TRBD2
V: TRBV11-3
J: TRBJ2-3
size: NA
length: 16
CDR3: CASSSSGRPTTDTQYF
DNA: TGTGCCAGCAGCTCTAGCGGGAGGCCCACCACAGATACGCAGTATTTT

D: NA
V: TRBV4-1
J: TRBJ2-5
size: NA
length: 14
CDR3: CASSQDQGGETQYF
DNA: TGCGCCAGCAGCCAAGATCAGGGGGGAGAGACCCAGTACTTC

D: TRBD2
V: TRBV5-4
J: TRBJ2-5
size: once
length: 17
CDR3: CASSDGGSGRGGETQYF
DNA: TGTGCCAGCAGCGATGGAGGCAGCGGGAGAGGAGGAGAGACCCAGTACTTC

D: TRBD1
V: TRBV6-1
J: TRBJ1-4
size: NA
length: 14
CDR3: CASSEDRGREKLFF
DNA: TGTGCCAGCAGTGAGGACAGGGGTCGGGAAAAACTGTTTTTT

D: NA
V: TRBV2
J: TRBJ1-5
size: NA
length: 14
CDR3: CASTRGSGNQPQHF
DNA: TGTGCCAGCACTCGGGGTTCGGGCAATCAGCCCCAGCATTTT

D: TRBD2
V: TRBV19
J: TRBJ2-1
size: once
length: 19
CDR3: CASSIDSPGLAGAVNEQFF
DNA: TGTGCCAGTAGTATAGATTCGCCCGGACTAGCGGGGGCTGTAAATGAGCAGTTCTTC

D: TRBD2
V: TRBV5-1
J: TRBJ2-7
size: NA
length: 14
CDR3: CASSPTSGYHEQYF
DNA: TGCGCCAGCAGCCCCACTAGCGGGTACCACGAGCAGTACTTC

D: NA
V: TRBV20-1
J: TRBJ2-1
size: NA
length: 11
CDR3: CSAIILNEQFF
DNA: TGCAGTGCTATAATCTTGAATGAGCAGTTCTTC

D: NA
V: TRBV19
J: TRBJ2-1
size: NA
length: 15
CDR3: CASSRSGDSYNEQFF
DNA: TGTGCCAGTAGCCGGTCGGGGGACTCCTACAATGAGCAGTTCTTC

D: TRBD2
V: TRBV24-1
J: TRBJ2-7
size: NA
length: 15
CDR3: CATSDNRGRAGEQYF
DNA: TGTGCCACCAGTGACAACCGCGGGAGGGCCGGCGAGCAGTACTTC

D: TRBD1
V: TRBV19
J: TRBJ2-1
size: NA
length: 17
CDR3: CASSRGVRQGPYNEQFF
DNA: TGTGCCAGTAGTAGAGGGGTTCGACAGGGACCCTACAATGAGCAGTTCTTC